These 28 T cell receptor beta chains were sequenced from one sample in a study of STAT5B mutations in CD4+ large granular lymphocyte leukemia. Sequencing was performed with immunoSEQ multiplex PCR; in TCRdb, only in-frame clones are kept and a portion is missing. Of about 30,000 clones listed, approximately 73% are singletons. The sample comprised CD4+ T cells from blood buffy coats. These receptors all come from a human donor in good health.

The genes are TRBV27 and TRBJ2-7; D is undetermined. Trimming removed 4 bases from V and 6 bases from J, with 4 bases in between. The germline V gene encodes CDR1 MNHEY and CDR2 SMNVEV (reference sequence). CDR3 size: 10 residues. CDR3 coding DNA: TGTGCCAGCAGTTCCATCGAGCAGTACTTC. Protein: CASSSIEQYF.

The chain recombines TRBV19 with TRBJ2-7, with TRBD2 as a possible D gene (6 bases). The length of the CDR3 is 14 residues. V gave up 3 bases and J gave up 0 bases, with 9 bases separating them. From germline, CDR1 is LNHDA and CDR2 SQIVND (reference sequence). The CDR3 coding sequence is TGTGCCAGTAGTATGCGGGGTCACTCCTACGAGCAGTACTTC. Protein: CASSMRGHSYEQYF.

The chain recombines TRBV7-9 with TRBJ1-5; 8 nucleotides align to TRBD1. V was pared by 5 bases and J by 7 bases, with 10 bases of the junction left unmatched. The CDR3 is 15 residues long. Looked up from germline, CDR1 is SEHNR and CDR2 is FQNEAQ (reference sequence). The CDR3 sequence is CASSQGQGAQQPQHF. CDR3 nucleotide sequence: TGTGCCAGCAGCCAGGGGCAGGGGGCTCAACAGCCCCAGCATTTT.

V is TRBV29-1 and J is TRBJ1-1; tentatively, D is TRBD1 (5 bases). The CDR3 extends over 11 amino acids. V shed 3 bases and J shed 11 bases, with 13 bases lying between them. Germline assignment: CDR1 SQVTM and CDR2 ANQGSEA. The CDR3 DNA sequence: TGCAGCGTTGACAGGGTAGTTGGGGCTTTCTTT. Its translation: CSVDRVVGAFF. The full variable domain, rest sourced from reference TRBV29-1 and TRBJ1-1, is SAVISQKPSRDICQRGTSLTIQCQVDSQVTMMFWYRQQPGQSLTLIATANQGSEATYESGFVIDKFPISRPNLTFSTLTVSNMSPEDSSIYLCSVDRVVGAFFGQGTRLTVV.

Only a few counts were recorded for this clone. The chain employs TRBV19 and TRBJ2-7; 8 positions match TRBD2. CDR3 length: 14 amino acids. Trimming cost V 10 bases and J 2 bases; bases outside gene matches: 10. CDR1 is LNHDA, CDR2 SQIVND, per germline (reference sequence). For the CDR3, the DNA is TGTGCCAAGTGCGCAACTAGCGGAACCTACGAGCAGTACTTC. Translated: CAKCATSGTYEQYF. Full variable domain (rest looked up from reference TRBV19 and TRBJ2-7): DGGITQSPKYLFRKEGQNVTLSCEQNLNHDAMYWYRQDPGQGLRLIYYSQIVNDFQKGDIAEGYSVSREKKESFPLTVTSAQKNPTAFYLCAKCATSGTYEQYFGPGTRLTVT.

The V and J genes are TRBV6-6 and TRBJ2-1; D might be TRBD2 (7 bases). Trimming took 6 bases from V and 5 from J, leaving 14 bases between them. Germline loops: CDR1 MNHNY, CDR2 SVGAGI (reference sequence). The CDR3 has 14 residues. The CDR3 is CASSARGPNNEQFF. CDR3 DNA sequence: TGTGCCAGCAGCGCGCGGGGGCCAAACAATGAGCAGTTCTTC.

This clone was seen a single time. The chain carries TRBV7-9 and TRBJ2-3; 7 bases are a match to TRBD1. Looked up from germline, CDR1 is SEHNR and CDR2 is FQNEAQ (reference sequence). The CDR3 covers 17 residues. V lost 1 base to trimming and J lost 0 bases; unmatched junction nucleotides: 7. CDR3 nucleotide sequence: TGTGCCAGCAGCTTAGGGGACAGCCCCTCTAGCACAGATACGCAGTATTTT. Its translation is CASSLGDSPSSTDTQYF.

This clone was picked up a small number of times. This chain links TRBV30 with TRBJ1-1, with no clear D. The CDR3 sequence is 12 residues long. The V gene lost 1 base and the J gene lost 1 base, with 4 bases spanning the gap. Germline V gene sequence: CDR1 GTSNPN, CDR2 SVGIG (reference sequence). The CDR3 DNA reads TGTGCCTGGAGTGAGCCGAACACTGAAGCTTTCTTT. Amino acid sequence: CAWSEPNTEAFF.

J is TRBJ2-3 and V is TRBV4-3; 10 bases fit TRBD2. CDR1 is LGHNA, CDR2 YSLEER, per germline. The CDR3 spans 19 residues. Trimming cost V 1 base and J 5 bases; bases outside gene matches: 15. Here the CDR3 reads CASSQAPSSGGAGLDTQYF. The CDR3 bases are TGCGCCAGCAGCCAAGCCCCCTCCAGCGGGGGGGCCGGTTTAGATACGCAGTATTTT.

The V call is TRBV5-6, the J call TRBJ2-3, with TRBD2 identical over 11 bases. The CDR3 has 16 amino acids. The germline V gene encodes CDR1 SGHDT and CDR2 YYEEEE. The J segment lost 5 bases and the V segment lost 2 bases, leaving 7 bases of the junction unmatched. CDR3 residues: CASSFRGLAVGDTQYF. As DNA, the CDR3 is TGTGCCAGCAGCTTTAGGGGACTAGCGGTGGGAGATACGCAGTATTTT.

The CDR3 loop reads CASSNTLRGEKLFF. The CDR3 DNA reads TGTGCCAGTAGTAATACCCTTAGGGGTGAAAAACTGTTTTTT. V and J are TRBV19 and TRBJ1-4; a weak D match, TRBD1 (5 bases). This CDR3 has 14 residues. Trimming took off 4 bases at V and 7 bases at J, with 13 bases between the two ends. Per germline, CDR1 LNHDA and CDR2 SQIVND (reference sequence).

This clone was seen more than once but under ten times. The chain recombines TRBV19 with TRBJ2-2; D possibly corresponds to TRBD1 (6 bases). The CDR3 is 13 amino acids. Germline-derived CDR1 and CDR2 are LNHDA and SQIVND (reference sequence). V gave up 1 base and J gave up 6 bases, with 6 bases separating them. CDR3 sequence: CASSIGGPGELFF. In nucleotides, the CDR3 is TGTGCCAGTAGTATAGGGGGGCCCGGGGAGCTGTTTTTT. Complete variable domain (other parts from reference TRBV19 and TRBJ2-2): DGGITQSPKYLFRKEGQNVTLSCEQNLNHDAMYWYRQDPGQGLRLIYYSQIVNDFQKGDIAEGYSVSREKKESFPLTVTSAQKNPTAFYLCASSIGGPGELFFGEGSRLTVL.

The chain carries TRBV5-8 and TRBJ1-2, with D perhaps matching TRBD1 (5 bases). Trimming took 3 bases from V and 4 from J, leaving 16 bases between them. Per the germline V gene, CDR1 is SGHTS and CDR2 is YDEGEE. The CDR3 spans 15 residues. Here the CDR3 reads CASSSSPQGRYGYTF. The CDR3 region has the DNA TGTGCCAGCAGCTCCTCCCCCCAGGGCCGCTATGGCTACACCTTC.

The gene calls are TRBV27 and TRBJ1-6; D remains unclear. This CDR3 spans 13 amino acids. V lost 6 bases, J lost 6 bases, and 9 bases lay in between. Germline values: CDR1 MNHEY, CDR2 SMNVEV (reference sequence). The CDR3 nucleotides are TGTGCCAGCAGCACAGAGTTTAATTCACCCCTCCACTTT. Amino acids: CASSTEFNSPLHF.

This sequence joins TRBV5-1 and TRBJ2-2, with D perhaps matching TRBD1 (6 bases). Trimming shortened V by 4 bases and J by 7 bases, and 14 bases separated the two germline ends. Germline values: CDR1 SGHRS, CDR2 YFSETQ. The CDR3 has 14 residues. In DNA, the CDR3 is TGCGCCAGCAGCGTGGGACAAGGCCTCGGGGAGCTGTTTTTT. Translation: CASSVGQGLGELFF.

A few counts support this clone. This chain connects TRBV4-2 to TRBJ1-3, with unresolved D. Looked up from germline, CDR1 is LGHNA and CDR2 is YNFKEQ. The CDR3 length is 17 residues. Trimming stripped 0 bases from V and 3 bases from J, with 15 bases between. CDR3 protein: CASSQDVGGRNGNTIYF. As DNA, the CDR3 is TGTGCCAGCAGCCAAGATGTTGGCGGAAGAAATGGAAACACCATATATTTT.

The chain combines TRBV6-5 with TRBJ2-1, with D hard to call. Trimming shortened V by 6 bases and J by 5 bases, and 8 bases separated the two germline ends. This CDR3 comprises 12 residues. From germline, CDR1 is MNHEY and CDR2 SVGAGI. DNA of the CDR3: TGTGCCAGCAGGCCCGCGCACAATGAGCAGTTCTTC. Protein: CASRPAHNEQFF.

The gene calls are TRBV11-3 and TRBJ1-1, with a possible D match to TRBD1 (5 bases). This CDR3 spans 15 amino acids. V lost 1 base and J lost 0, with 9 bases in between. Per germline, CDR1 SGHNT and CDR2 YENEEA. Written as DNA, the CDR3 is TGTGCCAGCAGCTTAGGTGGGGCCATGAACACTGAAGCTTTCTTT. It yields the protein CASSLGGAMNTEAFF.

The gene calls are TRBV4-2 and TRBJ1-1, with D hard to call. There are 13 residues in the CDR3. Looked up from germline, CDR1 is LGHNA and CDR2 is YNFKEQ. V was shortened by 1 base and J by 8 bases, with 11 bases between the two germline ends. CDR3 region: CASSQVKNGEAFF. The DNA of the CDR3 is TGTGCCAGCAGCCAAGTAAAGAACGGGGAAGCTTTCTTT.

This clone was observed a single time. The gene calls are TRBV14 and TRBJ2-1; 9 nucleotides line up with TRBD2. J lost 7 bases, V lost 0 bases, and 4 bases had no gene match. CDR3 length: 15 amino acids. Per the germline V gene, CDR1 is SGHDN and CDR2 is FVKESK. The CDR3 is CASSQELLAGNEQFF. Here the CDR3 DNA reads TGTGCCAGCAGCCAAGAACTGCTAGCGGGAAATGAGCAGTTCTTC.

This chain uses TRBV6-1 with TRBJ1-2; D might be TRBD1 (5 bases). The CDR3 totals 12 residues. V was trimmed by 4 bases and J by 2 bases, leaving 5 bases between them. Germline values: CDR1 MNHNS, CDR2 SASEGT. The chain's CDR3 is CASSGQNYGYTF. CDR3 DNA sequence: TGTGCCAGCAGTGGACAGAACTATGGCTACACCTTC.

The chain has TRBV4-3 and TRBJ1-2; 7 positions match TRBD1. The CDR3 is made up of 15 amino acids. The junction had 6 bases not matched to a gene; V was cut back by 3 bases and J by 2 bases. Germline V gene lookup returns CDR1 LGHNA and CDR2 YSLEER. CDR3 bases: TGCGCCAGCAGCCACGAAGCGACAGGGAACTATGGCTACACCTTC. Translated, it gives CASSHEATGNYGYTF.

This clone was counted a few times. The chain recombines TRBV25-1 with TRBJ1-1; D uncertain. The CDR3 consists of 14 residues. V was cut by 6 bases and J by 0 bases, with 11 bases left in between. In germline, CDR1 is MGHDK, CDR2 SYGVNS. CDR3 amino acids: CASRSQVVNTEAFF. CDR3 coding DNA: TGTGCCAGCAGGTCCCAGGTAGTGAACACTGAAGCTTTCTTT. The full variable domain, with the rest looked up from reference TRBV25-1 and TRBJ1-1, is EADIYQTPRYLVIGTGKKITLECSQTMGHDKMYWYQQDPGMELHLIHYSYGVNSTEKGDLSSESTVSRIRTEHFPLTLESARPSHTSQYLCASRSQVVNTEAFFGQGTRLTVV.

The chain links TRBV14 to TRBJ2-3, with D possibly being TRBD1 or TRBD2 (5 bases each). Per the germline V gene, CDR1 is SGHDN and CDR2 is FVKESK. The CDR3 loop spans 16 amino acids. V lost 2 bases and J 0 bases, leaving 12 bases between the germline ends. The CDR3 DNA reads TGTGCCAGCAGCCAACTGGACACGGGGAGCACAGATACGCAGTATTTT. Its protein is CASSQLDTGSTDTQYF.

This chain uses TRBV5-1 with TRBJ2-6; D is unresolved. Per germline, CDR1 SGHRS and CDR2 YFSETQ. The CDR3 totals 16 residues. Trimming removed 4 bases from V and 0 bases from J, with 11 bases in between. CDR3 bases: TGCGCCAGCAGCCTAGTCCAGCTCTCTGGGGCCAACGTCCTGACTTTC. Translated, it gives CASSLVQLSGANVLTF.

This clone showed up just once. The CDR3 DNA sequence: TGTGCCCCTAATACGACCCAGTACTTC. Its protein is CAPNTTQYF. The gene calls are TRBV7-2 and TRBJ2-5, with D unresolved. The germline V gene has CDR1 SGHTA and CDR2 FQGNSA. The CDR3 sequence is 9 residues long. V lost 11 bases and J 7 bases, leaving 8 bases between the germline ends.

The chain uses TRBV7-9 and TRBJ2-5; D is perhaps TRBD1 (5 bases). The CDR3 length is 15 residues. Trimming pared 1 base from V and 1 base from J, leaving 10 bases between. The germline V gene has CDR1 SEHNR and CDR2 FQNEAQ (reference sequence). Here the CDR3 DNA reads TGTGCCAGCAGCTTAGGCAGGGCCCCCCAAGAGACCCAGTACTTC. Its protein is CASSLGRAPQETQYF.

The CDR3 region is CASSLGRLAGNTGELFF. CDR3 bases: TGTGCCAGCTCACTGGGCAGACTAGCGGGGAACACCGGGGAGCTGTTTTTT. The rearrangement joins TRBV18 to TRBJ2-2, with 10 bases lining up with TRBD2. Trimming took 4 bases from V and 1 from J; bases not matched to a gene: 6. CDR1 and CDR2 (germline): KGHSH, LQKENI. This CDR3 is 17 amino acids long.